A selection of T cell receptor beta chains follows, all from one sample in a study of CD8+ T cells in alopecia areata. Here immunoSEQ multiplex PCR was the method, and the copy in TCRdb shows in-frame clones only, minus some. The profile shows 120,000 or so clones, approximately 47% of them singletons. Sequences were obtained from NKG2D-low CD8+ T cells sorted from blood. Every receptor here comes from a human donor with alopecia areata. Each CDR3 is given with its conserved first and last residue. The D gene is left open where the match is weak. Rows may omit the clone size; those that give it use once, few, many or a size class.

cdr3_aa cdr3_nt d_call clone_size j_call v_call
CSVEWATSTDTQYF TGCAGCGTTGAGTGGGCGACTAGCACAGATACGCAGTATTTT NA NA TRBJ2-3 TRBV29-1
CASSLTGGGNYGYTF TGTGCCAGCAGCTTGACAGGGGGAGGGAACTATGGCTACACCTTC TRBD1 once TRBJ1-2 TRBV27
CASSLGTGGLHEQFF TGTGCCAGCAGCTTAGGGACAGGGGGCCTGCACGAGCAGTTCTTC TRBD1 NA TRBJ2-1 TRBV11-2
CASSDGGTEAFF TGCGCCAGCAGCGACGGGGGCACTGAAGCTTTCTTT NA few TRBJ1-1 TRBV4-1
CASSQKAGSYNEQFF TGCGCCAGCAGCCAAAAAGCAGGCTCCTACAATGAGCAGTTCTTC NA NA TRBJ2-1 TRBV4-1
CSVDGGLGYGYTF TGCAGCGTTGATGGGGGGCTGGGCTATGGCTACACCTTC NA NA TRBJ1-2 TRBV29-1
CASSQSTGGPMKFF TGCGCCAGCAGTCAATCGACGGGGGGTCCCATGAAGTTCTTC TRBD2 NA TRBJ2-1 TRBV23-1
CAITRPAGFTDTQYF TGTGCCATCACCCGGCCAGCGGGGTTCACAGATACGCAGTATTTT TRBD2 NA TRBJ2-3 TRBV7-2
CAISAAEETSAADTQYF TGTGCCATCAGTGCCGCTGAGGAGACTAGCGCCGCAGATACGCAGTATTTT TRBD2 NA TRBJ2-3 TRBV10-3
CSVAGDTQYF TGCAGCGTTGCCGGGGATACGCAGTATTTT NA few TRBJ2-3 TRBV29-1
CAISEREETQYF TGTGCCATCAGTGAGAGAGAAGAGACCCAGTACTTC NA few TRBJ2-5 TRBV10-3
CASGTSGHNEQFF TGTGCCAGTGGGACTAGCGGACACAATGAGCAGTTCTTC TRBD2 NA TRBJ2-1 TRBV27
CSVEAGGAGTEAFF TGCAGCGTTGAAGCAGGTGGGGCCGGCACTGAAGCTTTCTTT NA NA TRBJ1-1 TRBV29-1
CASKASGNTDTQYF TGTGCCAGCAAGGCTAGCGGGAACACAGATACGCAGTATTTT TRBD2 few TRBJ2-3 TRBV28
CAWTRGRGQFF TGTGCCTGGACGCGGGGGCGGGGGCAGTTCTTC NA once TRBJ2-1 TRBV30
CASSRTPGGAGRELFF TGCGCCAGCAGCCGAACGCCTGGAGGGGCGGGCAGGGAGCTGTTTTTT NA few TRBJ2-2 TRBV4-1
CAWISEGLNYEQFF TGTGCCTGGATTTCGGAGGGCCTTAACTATGAGCAGTTCTTC NA NA TRBJ2-1 TRBV30
CASSLDLATQYF TGTGCCAGCAGCTTGGACTTGGCCACGCAGTATTTT NA NA TRBJ2-3 TRBV5-6
CASRGTEAFF TGTGCCAGCAGAGGAACTGAAGCTTTCTTT NA NA TRBJ1-1 TRBV2
CAWTPGTSAVHEQYF TGTGCCTGGACCCCCGGGACTAGCGCTGTTCACGAGCAGTACTTC TRBD2 once TRBJ2-7 TRBV30
CASLPDRGHGYTF TGTGCCAGCTTACCCGACAGGGGGCATGGCTACACCTTC TRBD1 few TRBJ1-2 TRBV5-6
CSVDQGIYEQYF TGCAGCGTTGACCAGGGTATCTACGAGCAGTACTTC NA NA TRBJ2-7 TRBV29-1
CSVDGGGNTGYTF TGCAGCGTTGACGGGGGCGGCAATACTGGCTACACCTTC NA few TRBJ1-2 TRBV29-1
CSVAGAATNEKLFF TGCAGCGTTGCGGGGGCGGCAACTAATGAAAAACTGTTTTTT NA few TRBJ1-4 TRBV29-1
CASSSGPYEQYF TGTGCCAGCAGTTCGGGTCCTTACGAGCAGTACTTC NA NA TRBJ2-7 TRBV27
CAWSVVMDSYNEQFF TGTGCCTGGAGTGTGGTTATGGACTCCTACAATGAGCAGTTCTTC NA NA TRBJ2-1 TRBV30
CASSHLVAGGLYTQYF TGTGCCAGCAGCCACCTCGTAGCGGGGGGGCTATATACGCAGTATTTT TRBD2 NA TRBJ2-3 TRBV4-2
CSVGEGWFF TGCAGCGTTGGGGAGGGATGGTTCTTC TRBD2 NA TRBJ2-1 TRBV29-1
CASSGMEETQYF TGTGCCAGCAGTGGAATGGAAGAGACCCAGTACTTC NA few TRBJ2-5 TRBV2